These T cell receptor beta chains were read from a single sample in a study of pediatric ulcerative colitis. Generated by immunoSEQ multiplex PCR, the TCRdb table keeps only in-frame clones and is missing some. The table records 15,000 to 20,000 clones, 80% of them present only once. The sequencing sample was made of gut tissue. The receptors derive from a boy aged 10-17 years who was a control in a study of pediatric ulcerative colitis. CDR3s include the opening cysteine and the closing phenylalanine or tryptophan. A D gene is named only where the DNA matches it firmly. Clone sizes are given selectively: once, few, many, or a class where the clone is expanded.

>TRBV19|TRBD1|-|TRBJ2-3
TGTGCCAGTAGTCGGGACAGATCTAGCACAGATACGCAGTATTTT
CASSRDRSSTDTQYF
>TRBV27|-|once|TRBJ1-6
TGTGCCAGCAGACAGGGACGGGATTCACCCCTCCACTTT
CASRQGRDSPLHF
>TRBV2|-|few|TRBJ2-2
TGTGCCAGCAGTGAAATAGCCAGAAACACCGGGGAGCTGTTTTTT
CASSEIARNTGELFF
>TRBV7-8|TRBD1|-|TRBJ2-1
TGTGCCAGCAGCTTAGCCCCGACAGGGGATAATGAGCAGTTCTTC
CASSLAPTGDNEQFF
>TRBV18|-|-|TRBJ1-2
TGTGCCAGCTCACCCGACAGAGTCTATGGCTACACCTTC
CASSPDRVYGYTF
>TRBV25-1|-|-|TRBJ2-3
TGTGCCAGCAGTGGTTGGGGGGAGGTCACAGATACGCAGTATTTT
CASSGWGEVTDTQYF
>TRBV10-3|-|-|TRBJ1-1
TGTGCCAGCAGCCCCCTTCAGGGGAGGACAATCGCTTTCTTT
CASSPLQGRTIAFF
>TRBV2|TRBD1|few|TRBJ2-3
TGTGCCTGCCTGGGACAGCTTAACCGCACAGATACGCAGTATTTT
CACLGQLNRTDTQYF
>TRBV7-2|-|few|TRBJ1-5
TGTGCCAGCAGCTTCTATAGCAATCAGCCCCAGCATTTT
CASSFYSNQPQHF
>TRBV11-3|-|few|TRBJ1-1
TGTGCCAGCAGCTTACAGGTCAACACTGAAGCTTTCTTT
CASSLQVNTEAFF
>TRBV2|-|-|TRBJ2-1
TGTGCCAGCAGTGATGACAGAATGAATGAGCAGTTCTTC
CASSDDRMNEQFF
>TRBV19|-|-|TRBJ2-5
TGTGCCAGTAGTTCGAGGACTTGGAGGGAAGAGACCCAGTACTTC
CASSSRTWREETQYF
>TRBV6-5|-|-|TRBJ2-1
TGTGCCAGCAGTTACGGGGGGACACCCTACAATGAGCAGTTCTTC
CASSYGGTPYNEQFF
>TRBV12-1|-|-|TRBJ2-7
TGTGCCAGCAGTTGGGTAGACAGCGAGTACTCCTACGAGCAGTACTTC
CASSWVDSEYSYEQYF
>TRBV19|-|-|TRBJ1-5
TGTGCCAGTAGTAGTAATCAGCCCCAGCATTTT
CASSSNQPQHF
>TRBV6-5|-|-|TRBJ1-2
TGTGCCAGCAGCTTGCGTCGGTATGGCTACACCTTC
CASSLRRYGYTF
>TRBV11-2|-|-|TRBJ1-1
TGTGCCAGCAGCTCGAGGCGGTTCGGTTCGAACACTGAAGCTTTCTTT
CASSSRRFGSNTEAFF
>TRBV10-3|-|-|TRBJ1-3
TGTGCCATCAGTCCGACAGTTCTAGCTGGAAACACCATATATTTT
CAISPTVLAGNTIYF
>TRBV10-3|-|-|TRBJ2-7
TGTGCCATGCGGGACAATAGAAACGAGCAGTACTTC
CAMRDNRNEQYF
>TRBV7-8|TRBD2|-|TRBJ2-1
TGTGCCAGCAGCCTAGGACTAGCGGACAATGAGCAGTTCTTC
CASSLGLADNEQFF
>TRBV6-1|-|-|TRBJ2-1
TGTGCCAGCAGTCACCGGGACTACAATGAGCAGTTCTTC
CASSHRDYNEQFF
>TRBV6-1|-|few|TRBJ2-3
TGTGCCAGCAGTGCCTACACAGATACGCAGTATTTT
CASSAYTDTQYF
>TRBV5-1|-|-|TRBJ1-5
TGCGCCAGCAGTGAACAGGGCAATAGCAATCAGCCCCAGCATTTT
CASSEQGNSNQPQHF
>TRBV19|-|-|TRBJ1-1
TGTGCCAGTACCAAAAATGGGAGGGGACCCAACACTGAAGCTTTCTTT
CASTKNGRGPNTEAFF
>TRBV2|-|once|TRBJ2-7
TGTGCCAGCAAGCGGACGCTGAGCTCCTACGAGCAGTACTTC
CASKRTLSSYEQYF
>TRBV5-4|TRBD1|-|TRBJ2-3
TGTGCCAGCAGACGGGACAGGCCTTCCACAGATACGCAGTATTTT
CASRRDRPSTDTQYF
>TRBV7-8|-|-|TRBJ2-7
TGTGCCAGCAGCCCCTTGTGGCCCTACGAGCAGTACTTC
CASSPLWPYEQYF
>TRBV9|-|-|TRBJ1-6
TGTGCCAGCAGCGTAGACAGCTCGAATTCACCCCTCCACTTT
CASSVDSSNSPLHF
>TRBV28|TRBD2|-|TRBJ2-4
TGTGCCAGCAGTTTATGGGCGGGGGGTAACATTCAGTACTTC
CASSLWAGGNIQYF
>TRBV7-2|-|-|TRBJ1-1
TGTGCCAGCAGTCGTCATGAGGGACAGAACACTGAAGCTTTCTTT
CASSRHEGQNTEAFF
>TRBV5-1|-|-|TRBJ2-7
TGCGCCAGCAGCGGCCCCGGGCCTACCTACGAGCAGTACTTC
CASSGPGPTYEQYF
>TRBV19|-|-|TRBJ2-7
TGTGCCAGTAGTATAGTCGGGGGAGATTCGTACGAGCAGTACTTC
CASSIVGGDSYEQYF
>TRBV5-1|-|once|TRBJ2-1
TGCGCCAGCAGAGGGCGGAACTGGGGCGATGAGCAGTTCTTC
CASRGRNWGDEQFF
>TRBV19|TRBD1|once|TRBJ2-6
TGTGCCAGTACCCCAGACCCGGGACAGAGCTCTGGGGCCAACGTCCTGACTTTC
CASTPDPGQSSGANVLTF
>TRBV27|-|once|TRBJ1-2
TGTGCCAGCCGGGCCTCGGGCGGCGGCTACACCTTC
CASRASGGGYTF
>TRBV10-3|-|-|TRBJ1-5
TGTGCCATCAGTGAGTCGTGGGGAAGTCAGCCCCAGCATTTT
CAISESWGSQPQHF
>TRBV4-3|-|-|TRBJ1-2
TGCGCCAGCAGCCAAGGCCGCCCCCTTGTCTATGGCTACACCTTC
CASSQGRPLVYGYTF
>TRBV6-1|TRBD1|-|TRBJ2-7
TGTGCCAGCAGGACCGGGACAGGACGTTACGAGCAGTACTTC
CASRTGTGRYEQYF
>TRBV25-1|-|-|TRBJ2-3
TGTGCCAGCAGCGTTACAGGTCCAGATACGCAGTATTTT
CASSVTGPDTQYF
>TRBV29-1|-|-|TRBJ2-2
TGCAGCGTTGTGCAGGGGGAGCTGTTTTTT
CSVVQGELFF
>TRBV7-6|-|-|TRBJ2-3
TGTGCCAGCAGCTTAAGCAGGATCAGGACAGATACGCAGTATTTT
CASSLSRIRTDTQYF
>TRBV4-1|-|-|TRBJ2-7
TGCGCCAGCAGCCAAGGGGGACTGGAGGTCTACGAGCAGTACTTC
CASSQGGLEVYEQYF
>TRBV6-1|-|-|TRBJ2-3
TGTGCCAGCAGGGAAGGGATCGGAGATACGCAGTATTTT
CASREGIGDTQYF
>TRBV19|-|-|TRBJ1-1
TGTGCCAGTAGTCTTCCAGACAGGCGTACTGAAGCTTTCTTT
CASSLPDRRTEAFF
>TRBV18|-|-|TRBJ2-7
TGTGCCAGCTCACCCCGACGGGGGAGCGAGCAGTACTTC
CASSPRRGSEQYF
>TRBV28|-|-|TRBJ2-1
TGTGCCAGCAGTTTCTACAGAGACAATGAGCAGTTCTTC
CASSFYRDNEQFF